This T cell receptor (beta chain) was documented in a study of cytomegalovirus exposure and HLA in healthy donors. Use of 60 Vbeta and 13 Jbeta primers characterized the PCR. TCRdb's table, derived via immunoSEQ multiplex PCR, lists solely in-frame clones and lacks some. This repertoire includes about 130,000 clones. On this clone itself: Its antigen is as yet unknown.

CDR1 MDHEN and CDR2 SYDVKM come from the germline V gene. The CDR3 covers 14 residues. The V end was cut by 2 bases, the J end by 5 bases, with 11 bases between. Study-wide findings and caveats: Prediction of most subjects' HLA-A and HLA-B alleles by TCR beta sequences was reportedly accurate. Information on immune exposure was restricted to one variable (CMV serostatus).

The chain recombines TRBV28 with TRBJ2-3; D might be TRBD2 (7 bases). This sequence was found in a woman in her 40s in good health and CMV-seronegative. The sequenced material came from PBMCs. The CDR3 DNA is TGTGCCAGCAGTTTAGCGGGGGCGGGAGATACGCAGTATTTT. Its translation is CASSLAGAGDTQYF.